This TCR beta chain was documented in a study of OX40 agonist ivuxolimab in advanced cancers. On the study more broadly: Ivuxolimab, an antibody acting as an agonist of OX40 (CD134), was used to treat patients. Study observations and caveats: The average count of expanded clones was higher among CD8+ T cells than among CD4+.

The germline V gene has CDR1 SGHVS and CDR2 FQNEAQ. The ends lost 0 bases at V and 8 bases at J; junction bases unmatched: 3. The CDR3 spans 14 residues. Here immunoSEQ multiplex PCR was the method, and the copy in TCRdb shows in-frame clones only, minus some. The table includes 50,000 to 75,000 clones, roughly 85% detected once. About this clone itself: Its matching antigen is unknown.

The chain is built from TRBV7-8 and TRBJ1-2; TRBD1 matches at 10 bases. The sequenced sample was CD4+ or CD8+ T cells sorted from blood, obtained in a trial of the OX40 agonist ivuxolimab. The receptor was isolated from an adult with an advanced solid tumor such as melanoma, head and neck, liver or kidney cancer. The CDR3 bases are TGTGCCAGCAGCTTAGCGGGACAGGGGCAAGGCTACACCTTC. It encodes CASSLAGQGQGYTF.